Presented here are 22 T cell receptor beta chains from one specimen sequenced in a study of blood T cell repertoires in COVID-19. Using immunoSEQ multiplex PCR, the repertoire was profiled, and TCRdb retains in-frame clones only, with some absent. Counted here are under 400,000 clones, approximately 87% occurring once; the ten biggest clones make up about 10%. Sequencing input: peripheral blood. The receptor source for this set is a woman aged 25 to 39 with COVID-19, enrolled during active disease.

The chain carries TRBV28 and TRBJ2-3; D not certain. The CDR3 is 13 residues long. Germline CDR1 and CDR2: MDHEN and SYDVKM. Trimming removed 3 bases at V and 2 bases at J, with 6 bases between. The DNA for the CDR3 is TGTGCCAGCAGTTTCTTCCCCACAGATACGCAGTATTTT. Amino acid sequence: CASSFFPTDTQYF.

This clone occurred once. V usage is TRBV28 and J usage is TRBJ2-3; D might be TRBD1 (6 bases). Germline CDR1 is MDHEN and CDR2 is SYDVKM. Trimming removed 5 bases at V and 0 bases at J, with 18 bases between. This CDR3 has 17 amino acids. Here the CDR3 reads CASSTRRQATSTDTQYF. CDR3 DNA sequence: TGTGCCAGCAGTACGAGAAGACAGGCGACTAGCACAGATACGCAGTATTTT.

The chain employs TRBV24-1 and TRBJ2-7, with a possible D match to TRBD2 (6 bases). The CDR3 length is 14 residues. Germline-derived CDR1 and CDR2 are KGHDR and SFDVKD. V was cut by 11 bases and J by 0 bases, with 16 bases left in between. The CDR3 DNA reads TGTGCCAAGCCGGGACTTACGAGCTCCTACGAGCAGTACTTC. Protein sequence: CAKPGLTSSYEQYF.

Here the CDR3 DNA reads TGCGCCAGCAGCTTAGGGACTCCCTCCTACGAGCAGTACTTC. It yields the protein CASSLGTPSYEQYF. The rearrangement joins TRBV5-1 to TRBJ2-7; maybe TRBD2 (6 bases). V was cut by 2 bases and J by 0 bases, with 9 bases left in between. This CDR3 contains 14 residues. Looked up from germline, CDR1 is SGHRS and CDR2 is YFSETQ.

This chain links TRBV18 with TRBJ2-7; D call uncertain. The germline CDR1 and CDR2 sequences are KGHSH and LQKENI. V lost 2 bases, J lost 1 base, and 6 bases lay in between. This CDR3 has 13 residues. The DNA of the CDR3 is TGTGCCAGCTCACCATACAGTTCCTACGAGCAGTACTTC. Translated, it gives CASSPYSSYEQYF.

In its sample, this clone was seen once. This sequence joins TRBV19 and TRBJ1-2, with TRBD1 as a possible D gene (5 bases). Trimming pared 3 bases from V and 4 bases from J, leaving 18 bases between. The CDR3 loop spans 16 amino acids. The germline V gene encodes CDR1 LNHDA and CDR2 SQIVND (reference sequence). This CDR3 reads CASSMGLLDRFYGYTF. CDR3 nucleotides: TGTGCCAGTAGTATGGGTTTACTTGACAGATTCTATGGCTACACCTTC. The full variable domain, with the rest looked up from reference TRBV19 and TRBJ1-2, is DGGITQSPKYLFRKEGQNVTLSCEQNLNHDAMYWYRQDPGQGLRLIYYSQIVNDFQKGDIAEGYSVSREKKESFPLTVTSAQKNPTAFYLCASSMGLLDRFYGYTFGSGTRLTVV.

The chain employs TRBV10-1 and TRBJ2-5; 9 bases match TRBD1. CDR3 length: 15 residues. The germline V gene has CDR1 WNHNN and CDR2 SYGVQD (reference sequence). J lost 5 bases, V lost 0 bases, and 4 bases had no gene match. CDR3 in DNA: TGCGCCAGCAGTGAGTCGTGGGACAGGGTTGAGACCCAGTACTTC. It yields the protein CASSESWDRVETQYF.

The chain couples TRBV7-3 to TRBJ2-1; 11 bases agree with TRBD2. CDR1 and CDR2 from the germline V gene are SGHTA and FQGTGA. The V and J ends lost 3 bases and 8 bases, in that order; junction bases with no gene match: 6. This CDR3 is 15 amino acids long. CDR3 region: CASSLTSGNLDEQFF. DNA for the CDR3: TGTGCCAGCAGCTTGACTAGCGGGAACCTCGATGAGCAGTTCTTC.

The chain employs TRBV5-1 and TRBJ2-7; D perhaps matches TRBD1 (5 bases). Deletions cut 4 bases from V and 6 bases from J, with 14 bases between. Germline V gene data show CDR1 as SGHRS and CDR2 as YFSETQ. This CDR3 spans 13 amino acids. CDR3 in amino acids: CASSPARQFEQYF. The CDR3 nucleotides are TGCGCCAGCAGCCCAGCCAGACAGTTCGAGCAGTACTTC. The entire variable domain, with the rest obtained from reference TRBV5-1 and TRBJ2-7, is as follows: KAGVTQTPRYLIKTRGQQVTLSCSPISGHRSVSWYQQTPGQGLQFLFEYFSETQRNKGNFPGRFSGRQFSNSRSEMNVSTLELGDSALYLCASSPARQFEQYFGPGTRLTVT.

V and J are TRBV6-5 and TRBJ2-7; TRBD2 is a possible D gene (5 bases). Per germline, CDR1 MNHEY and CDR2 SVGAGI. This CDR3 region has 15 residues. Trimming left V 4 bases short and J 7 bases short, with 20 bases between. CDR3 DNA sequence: TGTGCCAGCAGTTCCCCCCAGCGGACCCCGTTGGAGCAGTACTTC. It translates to CASSSPQRTPLEQYF.

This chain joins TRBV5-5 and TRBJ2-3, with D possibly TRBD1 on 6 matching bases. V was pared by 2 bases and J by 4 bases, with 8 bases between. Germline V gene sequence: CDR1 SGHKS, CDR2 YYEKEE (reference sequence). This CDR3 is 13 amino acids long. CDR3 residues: CASSLQGADTQYF. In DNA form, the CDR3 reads TGTGCCAGCAGCTTACAGGGCGCAGATACGCAGTATTTT.

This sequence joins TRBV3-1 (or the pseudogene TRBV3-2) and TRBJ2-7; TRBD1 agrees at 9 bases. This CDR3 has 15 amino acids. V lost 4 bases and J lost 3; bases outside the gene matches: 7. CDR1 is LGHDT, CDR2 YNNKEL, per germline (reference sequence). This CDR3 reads CASSLGQGGGYEQYF. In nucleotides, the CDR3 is TGTGCCAGCAGCCTGGGACAGGGTGGAGGCTACGAGCAGTACTTC.

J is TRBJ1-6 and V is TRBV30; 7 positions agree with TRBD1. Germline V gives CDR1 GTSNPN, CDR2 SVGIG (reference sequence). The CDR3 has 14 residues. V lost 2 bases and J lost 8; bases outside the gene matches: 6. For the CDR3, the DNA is TGTGCCTGGAGTCTCAGCAGGGGGTATTCACCCCTCCACTTT. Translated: CAWSLSRGYSPLHF.

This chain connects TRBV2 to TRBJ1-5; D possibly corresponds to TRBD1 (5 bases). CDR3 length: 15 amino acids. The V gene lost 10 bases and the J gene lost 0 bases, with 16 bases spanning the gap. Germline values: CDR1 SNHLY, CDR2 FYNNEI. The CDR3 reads CATSARGGSNQPQHF. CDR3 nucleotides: TGTGCCACCTCAGCTAGGGGAGGTAGCAATCAGCCCCAGCATTTT.

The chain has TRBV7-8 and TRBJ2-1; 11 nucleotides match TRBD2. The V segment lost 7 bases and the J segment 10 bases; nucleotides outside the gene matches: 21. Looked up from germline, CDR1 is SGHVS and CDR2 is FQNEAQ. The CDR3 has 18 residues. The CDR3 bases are TGTGCCAGCACCCCCGAGGCTAGCGGGAGGTTGTGGGCCCCCGAGCAGTTCTTC. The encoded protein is CASTPEASGRLWAPEQFF.

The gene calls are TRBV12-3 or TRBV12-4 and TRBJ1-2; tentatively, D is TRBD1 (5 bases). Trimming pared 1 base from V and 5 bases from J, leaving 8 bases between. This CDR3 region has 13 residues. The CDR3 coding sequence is TGTGCCAGCAGTTTAGAGGGGTGGTATGGCTACACCTTC. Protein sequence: CASSLEGWYGYTF.

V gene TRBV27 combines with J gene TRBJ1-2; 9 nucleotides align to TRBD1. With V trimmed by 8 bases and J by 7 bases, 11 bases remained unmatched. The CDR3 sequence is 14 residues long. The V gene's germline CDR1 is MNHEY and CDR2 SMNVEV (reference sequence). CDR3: CASSPDRGLVGYTF. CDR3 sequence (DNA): TGTGCCAGCTCTCCGGACAGGGGATTGGTTGGCTACACCTTC.

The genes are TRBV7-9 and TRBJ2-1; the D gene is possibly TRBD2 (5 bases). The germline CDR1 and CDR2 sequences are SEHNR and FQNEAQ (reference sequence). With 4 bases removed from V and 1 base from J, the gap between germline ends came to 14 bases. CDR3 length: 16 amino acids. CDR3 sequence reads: CASSSYPLGSYNEQFF. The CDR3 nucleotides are TGTGCCAGCAGCTCCTACCCACTAGGTTCCTACAATGAGCAGTTCTTC.

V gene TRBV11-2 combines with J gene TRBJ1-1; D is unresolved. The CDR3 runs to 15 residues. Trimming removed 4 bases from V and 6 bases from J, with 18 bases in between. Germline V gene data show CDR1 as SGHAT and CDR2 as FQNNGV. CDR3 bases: TGTGCCAGCAGCTCGGTCCGGGGATTGAGGCCTGAAGCTTTCTTT. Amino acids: CASSSVRGLRPEAFF.

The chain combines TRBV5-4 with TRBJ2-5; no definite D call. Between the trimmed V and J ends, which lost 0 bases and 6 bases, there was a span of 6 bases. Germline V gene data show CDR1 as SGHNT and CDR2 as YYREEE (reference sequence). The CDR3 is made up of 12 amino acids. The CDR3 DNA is TGTGCCAGCAGCTTGGGCGAACAGACCCAGTACTTC. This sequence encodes CASSLGEQTQYF.

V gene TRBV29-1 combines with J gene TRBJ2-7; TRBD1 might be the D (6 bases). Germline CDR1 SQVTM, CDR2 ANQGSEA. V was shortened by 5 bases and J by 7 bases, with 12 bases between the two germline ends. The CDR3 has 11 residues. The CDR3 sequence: CSVPQGSEQYF. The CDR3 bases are TGCAGCGTTCCACAGGGATCTGAGCAGTACTTC.

The CDR3 region is CSVVRGGTDTQYF. CDR3 nucleotide sequence: TGCAGCGTGGTGAGAGGGGGTACAGATACGCAGTATTTT. The rearrangement uses TRBV29-1 and TRBJ2-3; D perhaps matches TRBD1 (6 bases). The V gene lost 6 bases and the J gene lost 3 bases, with 13 bases spanning the gap. The germline V gene has CDR1 SQVTM and CDR2 ANQGSEA. The CDR3 is 13 amino acids.